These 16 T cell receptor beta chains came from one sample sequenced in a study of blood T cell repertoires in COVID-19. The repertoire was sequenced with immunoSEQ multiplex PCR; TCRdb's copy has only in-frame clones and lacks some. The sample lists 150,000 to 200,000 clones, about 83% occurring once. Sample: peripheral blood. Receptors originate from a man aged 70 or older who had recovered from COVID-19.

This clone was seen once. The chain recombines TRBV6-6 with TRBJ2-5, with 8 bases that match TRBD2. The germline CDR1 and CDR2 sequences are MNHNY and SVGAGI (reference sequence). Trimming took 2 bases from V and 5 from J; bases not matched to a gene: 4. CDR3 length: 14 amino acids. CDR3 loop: CASSYPGGDETQYF. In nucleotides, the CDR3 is TGTGCCAGCAGTTACCCGGGGGGGGACGAGACCCAGTACTTC.

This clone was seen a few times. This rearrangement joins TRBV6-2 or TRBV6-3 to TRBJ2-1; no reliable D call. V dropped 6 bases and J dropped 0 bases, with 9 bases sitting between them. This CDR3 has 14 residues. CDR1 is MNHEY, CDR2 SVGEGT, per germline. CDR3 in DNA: TGTGCCAGCAGCGTGTTGAGCTCCTACAATGAGCAGTTCTTC. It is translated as CASSVLSSYNEQFF.

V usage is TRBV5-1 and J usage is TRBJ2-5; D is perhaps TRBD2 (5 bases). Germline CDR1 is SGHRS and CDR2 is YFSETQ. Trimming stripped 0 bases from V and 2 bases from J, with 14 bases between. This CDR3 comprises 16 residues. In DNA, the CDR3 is TGCGCCAGCAGCTTGGGCCCAGGTGAGGGACAAGAGACCCAGTACTTC. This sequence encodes CASSLGPGEGQETQYF. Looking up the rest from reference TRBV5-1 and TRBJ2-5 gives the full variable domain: KAGVTQTPRYLIKTRGQQVTLSCSPISGHRSVSWYQQTPGQGLQFLFEYFSETQRNKGNFPGRFSGRQFSNSRSEMNVSTLELGDSALYLCASSLGPGEGQETQYFGPGTRLLVL.

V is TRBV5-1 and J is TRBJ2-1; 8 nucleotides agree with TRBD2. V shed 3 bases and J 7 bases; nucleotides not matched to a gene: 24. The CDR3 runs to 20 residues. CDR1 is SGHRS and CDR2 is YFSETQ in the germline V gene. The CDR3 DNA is TGCGCCAGCAGCTCGGCTCGAGACGGGAGGGTCCTTACAAGGGAGAATGAGCAGTTCTTC. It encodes CASSSARDGRVLTRENEQFF.

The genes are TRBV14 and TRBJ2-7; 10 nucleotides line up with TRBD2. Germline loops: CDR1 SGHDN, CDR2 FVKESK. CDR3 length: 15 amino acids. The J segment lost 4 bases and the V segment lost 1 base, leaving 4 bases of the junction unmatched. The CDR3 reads CASSQGRAGGYEQYF. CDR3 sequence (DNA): TGTGCCAGCAGCCAAGGGAGAGCGGGAGGGTACGAGCAGTACTTC.

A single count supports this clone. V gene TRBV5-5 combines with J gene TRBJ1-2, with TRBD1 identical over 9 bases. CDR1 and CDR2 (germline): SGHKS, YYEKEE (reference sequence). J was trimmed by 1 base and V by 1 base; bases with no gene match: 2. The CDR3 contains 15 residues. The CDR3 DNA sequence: TGTGCCAGCAGCTTGACGGGACAGGGTAACTATGGCTACACCTTC. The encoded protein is CASSLTGQGNYGYTF.

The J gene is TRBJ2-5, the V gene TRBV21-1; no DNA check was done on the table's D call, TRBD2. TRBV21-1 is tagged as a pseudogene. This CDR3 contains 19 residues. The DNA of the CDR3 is TGTGCCAGCAGCAAATTTGAGGGGTTAATGGGGGGGAGGCAAGAGACCCAGTACTTC. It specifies CASSKFEGLMGGRQETQYF.

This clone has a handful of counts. The CDR3 here is CATGTGVTDTQYF. CDR3 nucleotides: TGTGCCACCGGGACAGGGGTGACAGATACGCAGTATTTT. This chain uses TRBV24-1 with TRBJ2-3, with TRBD1 matching 10 bases. The CDR3 runs 13 residues. Trimming removed 9 bases from V and 3 bases from J; junction bases left unmatched: 2. The germline gives CDR1 KGHDR, CDR2 SFDVKD.

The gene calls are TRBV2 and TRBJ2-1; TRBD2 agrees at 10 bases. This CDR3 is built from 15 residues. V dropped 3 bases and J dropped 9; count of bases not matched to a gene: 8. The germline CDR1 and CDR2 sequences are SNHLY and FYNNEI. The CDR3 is CASSDGLAGVSEQFF. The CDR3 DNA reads TGTGCCAGCAGTGATGGGCTAGCGGGAGTTAGTGAGCAGTTCTTC. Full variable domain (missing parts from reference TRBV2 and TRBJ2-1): EPEVTQTPSHQVTQMGQEVILRCVPISNHLYFYWYRQILGQKVEFLVSFYNNEISEKSEIFDDQFSVERPDGSNFTLKIRSTKLEDSAMYFCASSDGLAGVSEQFFGPGTRLTVL.

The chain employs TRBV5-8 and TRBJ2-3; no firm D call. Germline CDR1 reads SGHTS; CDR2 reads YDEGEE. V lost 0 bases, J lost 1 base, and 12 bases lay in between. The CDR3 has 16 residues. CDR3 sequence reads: CASSLGSGIGTDTQYF. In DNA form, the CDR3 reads TGTGCCAGCAGCTTGGGGTCCGGTATAGGCACAGATACGCAGTATTTT.

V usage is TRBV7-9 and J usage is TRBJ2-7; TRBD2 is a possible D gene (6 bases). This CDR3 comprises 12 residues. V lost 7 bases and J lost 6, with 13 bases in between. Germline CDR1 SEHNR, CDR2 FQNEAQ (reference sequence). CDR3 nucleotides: TGTGCCAGCACCTGGGAGGAGAGCGAGCAGTACTTC. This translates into CASTWEESEQYF.

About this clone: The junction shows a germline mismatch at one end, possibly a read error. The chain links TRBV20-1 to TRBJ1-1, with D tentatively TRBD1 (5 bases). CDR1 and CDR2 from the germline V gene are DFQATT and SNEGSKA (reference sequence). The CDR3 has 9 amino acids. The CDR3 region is CSARADSNF. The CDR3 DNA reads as TGCAGTGCTAGAGCCGACAGTAACTTT.

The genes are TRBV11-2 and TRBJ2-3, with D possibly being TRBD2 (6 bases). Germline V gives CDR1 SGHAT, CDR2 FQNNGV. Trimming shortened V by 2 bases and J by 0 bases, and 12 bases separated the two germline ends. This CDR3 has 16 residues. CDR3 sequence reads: CASSLFGSGSTDTQYF. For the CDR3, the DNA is TGTGCCAGCAGCTTATTTGGGAGCGGGAGCACAGATACGCAGTATTTT.

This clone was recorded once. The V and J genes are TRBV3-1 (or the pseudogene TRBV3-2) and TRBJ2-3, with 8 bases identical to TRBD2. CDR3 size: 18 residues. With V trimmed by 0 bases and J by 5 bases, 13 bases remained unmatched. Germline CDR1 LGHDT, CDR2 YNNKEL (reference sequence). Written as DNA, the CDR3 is TGTGCCAGCAGCCAAGACCGTCCCCTCCGGGAGGGGTTAGATACGCAGTATTTT. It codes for CASSQDRPLREGLDTQYF.

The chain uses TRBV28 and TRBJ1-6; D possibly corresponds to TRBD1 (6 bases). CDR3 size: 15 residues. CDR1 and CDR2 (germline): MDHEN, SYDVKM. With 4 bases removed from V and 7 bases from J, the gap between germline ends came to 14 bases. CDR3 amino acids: CASSSPGEGNSPLHF. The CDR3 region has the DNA TGTGCCAGCAGTTCGCCAGGGGAAGGGAATTCACCCCTCCACTTT.

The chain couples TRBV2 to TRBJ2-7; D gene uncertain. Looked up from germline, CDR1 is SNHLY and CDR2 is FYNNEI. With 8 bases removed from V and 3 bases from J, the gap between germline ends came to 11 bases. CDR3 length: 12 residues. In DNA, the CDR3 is TGTGCCAGCGGTAACGGTTACTACGAGCAGTACTTC. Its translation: CASGNGYYEQYF.